These 32 T cell receptor beta chains share one sample of origin, sequenced in a study of blood T cell repertoires in COVID-19. TCRdb's copy holds only in-frame clones and misses some; the assay was immunoSEQ multiplex PCR. The sample has 50,000 to 75,000 clones; about nine tenths are singletons. The material sequenced was peripheral blood. The receptors come from a human donor in a cohort sampled during active COVID-19.

Of note for this clone: Sequence at one end of the junction differs from germline and may be a read error. The rearrangement uses TRBV6-2 or TRBV6-3 and TRBJ1-2; TRBD1 aligns across 8 bases. The germline V gene has CDR1 MNHEY and CDR2 SVGEGT. This CDR3 comprises 14 residues. The CDR3 spells CASSRRDRLVRGSF. CDR3 DNA: TGTGCCAGCAGTCGAAGGGACAGGCTAGTTCGGGGTTCCTTC.

The chain joins TRBV4-3 to TRBJ1-1, with 7 positions matching TRBD1. CDR1 and CDR2 from the germline V gene are LGHNA and YSLEER. V shed 3 bases and J 7 bases; nucleotides not matched to a gene: 5. The CDR3 covers 13 residues. CDR3 sequence: CASSHLDRDEAFF. For the CDR3, the DNA is TGCGCCAGCAGCCACCTCGACAGGGATGAAGCTTTCTTT.

This rearrangement joins TRBV24-1 to TRBJ1-2; D gene unclear. The ends were cut back, 4 bases at V and 4 bases at J, with 9 bases in the middle. The CDR3 spans 13 residues. The germline gives CDR1 KGHDR, CDR2 SFDVKD. The CDR3 nucleotides read TGTGCCACCAGTGACGGAGGTAGCTATGGCTACACCTTC. Protein product: CATSDGGSYGYTF.

The CDR3 DNA reads as TGTGCCAGCAGCTTAGCGCGCGGGGAAGAGACCCAGTACTTC. Amino acids: CASSLARGEETQYF. The rearrangement uses TRBV11-2 and TRBJ2-5, with D tentatively TRBD2 (6 bases). Germline V gene lookup returns CDR1 SGHAT and CDR2 FQNNGV. The CDR3 loop spans 14 amino acids. V gave up 1 base and J gave up 3 bases, with 9 bases separating them.

The gene calls are TRBV27 and TRBJ1-2; D may be TRBD1 (6 bases). Deletions cut 7 bases from V and 4 bases from J, with 16 bases between. The CDR3 contains 14 residues. Germline CDR1 and CDR2: MNHEY and SMNVEV (reference sequence). The CDR3 here is CASKPSGQSYGYTF. For the CDR3, the DNA is TGTGCCAGCAAGCCCTCGGGACAATCCTATGGCTACACCTTC.

The CDR3 sequence is CASSYGGGRAGELFF. The CDR3 DNA is TGTGCCAGCAGTTATGGCGGGGGGAGGGCCGGGGAGCTGTTTTTT. The chain links TRBV6-5 to TRBJ2-2, with 8 bases lining up with TRBD2. After removal of 3 bases from V and 6 bases from J, the junction contained 6 bases not matched to a gene. The CDR3 has 15 amino acids. CDR1 is MNHEY, CDR2 SVGAGI, per germline.

The V call is TRBV28, the J call TRBJ1-1; D may be TRBD1 (5 bases). Germline-derived CDR1 and CDR2 are MDHEN and SYDVKM. The germline V and J ends were trimmed by 3 bases and 0 bases, with 5 bases remaining between them. The CDR3 spans 13 residues. In nucleotides, the CDR3 is TGTGCCAGCAGTTTGGACATGAACACTGAAGCTTTCTTT. Its protein is CASSLDMNTEAFF.

The chain carries TRBV6-5 and TRBJ1-5; no firm D call. This CDR3 has 15 amino acids. Germline V gene sequence: CDR1 MNHEY, CDR2 SVGAGI. Trimming took off 2 bases at V and 4 bases at J, with 12 bases between the two ends. Written as DNA, the CDR3 is TGTGCCAGCAGTTACCGGCGGGCCAGAAATCAGCCCCAGCATTTT. Protein sequence: CASSYRRARNQPQHF.

This clone has more than one count but fewer than ten. This chain uses TRBV7-9 with TRBJ1-3; no definite D call. The CDR3 contains 14 residues. V gave up 5 bases and J gave up 4 bases, with 12 bases separating them. The germline V gene has CDR1 SEHNR and CDR2 FQNEAQ (reference sequence). CDR3 DNA: TGTGCCAGCAGCCAGGAGGGAGTGGGAAACACCATATATTTT. Its protein product is CASSQEGVGNTIYF.

V usage is TRBV2 and J usage is TRBJ1-1; perhaps TRBD1 as D (5 bases). The CDR3 spans 13 residues. V was pared by 8 bases and J by 4 bases, with 14 bases between. Germline loops: CDR1 SNHLY, CDR2 FYNNEI. CDR3 in amino acids: CASLLTGVTEAFF. CDR3 coding DNA: TGTGCCAGCCTTCTGACGGGGGTCACTGAAGCTTTCTTT.

This chain links TRBV5-1 with TRBJ2-5; TRBD1 aligns across 8 bases. The CDR3 extends over 17 amino acids. The germline V gene encodes CDR1 SGHRS and CDR2 YFSETQ. Losses at the gene ends were 1 base for V and 5 bases for J; bases not matched to a gene: 13. CDR3 nucleotides: TGCGCCAGCAGCTTGTACAGGGGGGAGAACTCCGGGGAGACCCAGTACTTC. It translates to CASSLYRGENSGETQYF.

The genes are TRBV20-1 and TRBJ2-1, with 9 nucleotides matching TRBD1. The germline V gene has CDR1 DFQATT and CDR2 SNEGSKA (reference sequence). The junction had 14 bases not matched to a gene; V was cut back by 3 bases and J by 5 bases. CDR3 length: 17 amino acids. The CDR3 region has the DNA TGCAGTGCTAGTAGGGACAGGGCTTCTCCTTCCGACAATGAGCAGTTCTTC. Its protein product is CSASRDRASPSDNEQFF.

This clone was observed a single time. The genes are TRBV6-5 and TRBJ1-1; no clear D gene. This CDR3 contains 14 residues. V was clipped by 9 bases and J by 3 bases, with 17 bases between them. Germline values: CDR1 MNHEY, CDR2 SVGAGI. The chain's CDR3 is CASSFRGIHTEAFF. CDR3 coding DNA: TGTGCCAGTTCCTTTCGAGGGATACACACTGAAGCTTTCTTT.

The chain links TRBV14 to TRBJ1-2; perhaps TRBD1 as D (5 bases). Per germline, CDR1 SGHDN and CDR2 FVKESK. V was pared by 3 bases and J by 4 bases, with 18 bases between. This CDR3 has 16 amino acids. The CDR3 loop is CASSQAGTQGPYGYTF. As DNA, the CDR3 is TGTGCCAGCAGCCAGGCCGGGACTCAAGGCCCCTATGGCTACACCTTC.

The chain is built from TRBV29-1 and TRBJ1-2; D ambiguous. V was pared by 7 bases and J by 1 base, with 13 bases between. Germline CDR1 reads SQVTM; CDR2 reads ANQGSEA. The CDR3 has 13 residues. The CDR3 is CSGMRLDNYGYTF. The CDR3 DNA reads TGCAGCGGGATGAGGTTGGATAACTATGGCTACACCTTC.

This chain uses TRBV15 with TRBJ2-1; 7 positions agree with TRBD1. V dropped 5 bases and J dropped 1; count of bases not matched to a gene: 5. Germline CDR1 and CDR2: LNHNV and YYDKDF (reference sequence). This CDR3 is 15 amino acids long. CDR3 amino acids: CATSARTGSYNEQFF. The CDR3 DNA is TGTGCCACCAGCGCCCGGACAGGTTCCTACAATGAGCAGTTCTTC.

The chain employs TRBV5-1 and TRBJ2-3; D uncertain. This CDR3 contains 13 residues. V was trimmed by 2 bases and J by 2 bases, leaving 6 bases between them. Germline V gene sequence: CDR1 SGHRS, CDR2 YFSETQ. DNA of the CDR3: TGCGCCAGCAGCTTCGAGCTCACAGATACGCAGTATTTT. This encodes CASSFELTDTQYF.

The chain couples TRBV7-2 to TRBJ2-1; D may be TRBD2 (6 bases). The CDR3 is made up of 15 amino acids. Germline V gene sequence: CDR1 SGHTA, CDR2 FQGNSA. The V end was cut by 1 base, the J end by 6 bases, with 13 bases between. CDR3 DNA sequence: TGTGCCAGCAGCTTAGTTGGGGGGTCGGGCAATGAGCAGTTCTTC. Translated, it gives CASSLVGGSGNEQFF.

This clone was found once. The V gene is TRBV18, the J gene TRBJ2-1, with D possibly being TRBD1 (5 bases). This CDR3 is built from 13 residues. V was cut by 6 bases and J by 10 bases, with 16 bases left in between. Germline CDR1 is KGHSH and CDR2 is LQKENI. In DNA form, the CDR3 reads TGTGCCAGCTCCCCTGGACAAACGGGCGAGCAGTTCTTC. Residues: CASSPGQTGEQFF.

This clone has just a few counts. This chain connects TRBV9 to TRBJ2-1, with TRBD2 matching over 11 bases. CDR3 length equals 19 residues. V was pared by 0 bases and J by 1 base, with 9 bases of the junction left unmatched. CDR1 is SGDLS and CDR2 is YYNGEE in the germline V gene. CDR3 region: CASSVGETSGRGSYNEQFF. The CDR3 DNA reads TGTGCCAGCAGCGTAGGGGAAACTAGCGGGAGAGGATCCTACAATGAGCAGTTCTTC.

The rearrangement links TRBV5-1 to TRBJ2-5; D not certain. The V end was cut by 0 bases, the J end by 7 bases, with 10 bases between. This CDR3 is built from 13 residues. Germline V CDR1 and CDR2: SGHRS, YFSETQ. CDR3 nucleotides: TGCGCCAGCAGCTTGGCTCCCGGCGGGACCCAGTACTTC. It yields the protein CASSLAPGGTQYF.

The chain is built from TRBV15 and TRBJ1-4; D is possibly TRBD1 (5 bases). The CDR3 is made up of 15 amino acids. Trimming took 1 base from V and 8 from J, leaving 14 bases between them. Germline V lookup: CDR1 LNHNV, CDR2 YYDKDF (reference sequence). CDR3: CATSRGSTGEEKLFF. CDR3 DNA sequence: TGTGCCACCAGCAGAGGGTCTACGGGGGAAGAAAAACTGTTTTTT. Filled out from reference TRBV15 and TRBJ1-4, the complete variable domain reads DAMVIQNPRYQVTQFGKPVTLSCSQTLNHNVMYWYQQKSSQAPKLLFHYYDKDFNNEADTPDNFQSRRPNTSFCFLDIRSPGLGDTAMYLCATSRGSTGEEKLFFGSGTQLSVL.

V is TRBV9 and J is TRBJ1-6, with D unclear. Germline V gene sequence: CDR1 SGDLS, CDR2 YYNGEE. V dropped 3 bases and J dropped 1 base, with 5 bases sitting between them. CDR3 length equals 14 residues. This CDR3 is CASSDSSYNSPLHF. The CDR3 DNA reads as TGTGCCAGCAGCGACAGTTCCTATAATTCACCCCTCCACTTT. Combining the CDR3 with reference TRBV9 and TRBJ1-6 gives the whole variable domain DSGVTQTPKHLITATGQRVTLRCSPRSGDLSVYWYQQSLDQGLQFLIQYYNGEERAKGNILERFSAQQFPDLHSELNLSSLELGDSALYFCASSDSSYNSPLHFGNGTRLTVT.

The chain links TRBV6-5 to TRBJ1-5, with D possibly being TRBD1 (5 bases). Germline values: CDR1 MNHEY, CDR2 SVGAGI. CDR3 length equals 15 residues. The V gene lost 2 bases and the J gene lost 6 bases, with 14 bases spanning the gap. The CDR3 nucleotides read TGTGCCAGCAGTTACGGGGGGATCGGCTTTCAGCCCCAGCATTTT. This gives the protein CASSYGGIGFQPQHF.

Only one count was recorded for this clone. This chain uses TRBV7-3 with TRBJ2-5; 13 bases align to TRBD2. V shed 3 bases and J 5 bases; nucleotides not matched to a gene: 0. CDR3 length: 14 amino acids. The V gene's germline CDR1 is SGHTA and CDR2 FQGTGA. CDR3 in amino acids: CASSLTSGGETQYF. In nucleotides, the CDR3 is TGTGCCAGCAGCTTGACTAGCGGGGGGGAGACCCAGTACTTC. The full variable domain, in which reference TRBV7-3 and TRBJ2-5 provide the parts outside the CDR3, is GAGVSQTPSNKVTEKGKYVELRCDPISGHTALYWYRQSLGQGPEFLIYFQGTGAADDSGLPNDRFFAVRPEGSVSTLKIQRTERGDSAVYLCASSLTSGGETQYFGPGTRLLVL.

The chain is built from TRBV9 and TRBJ2-3; unclear D gene. Germline CDR1 reads SGDLS; CDR2 reads YYNGEE. V was shortened by 6 bases and J by 6 bases, with 8 bases between the two germline ends. There are 11 residues in the CDR3. CDR3 sequence reads: CASTSADTQYF. CDR3 bases: TGTGCCAGCACTAGTGCGGATACGCAGTATTTT.

The DNA of the CDR3 is TGCAGTGCTAGTACGGGAACTGGAAACACCATATATTTT. Amino acid sequence: CSASTGTGNTIYF. The V call is TRBV20-1, the J call TRBJ1-3; D remains unclear. V shed 3 bases and J shed 2 bases, with 8 bases lying between them. The CDR3 contains 13 residues. CDR1 and CDR2 (germline): DFQATT, SNEGSKA (reference sequence).

This chain uses TRBV5-1 with TRBJ2-1; 11 bases are a match to TRBD2. Trimming at V came to 0 bases and at J to 6 bases, leaving 8 bases not matched to a gene. CDR1 is SGHRS, CDR2 YFSETQ, per germline. This CDR3 is built from 17 residues. In nucleotides, the CDR3 is TGCGCCAGCAGCTTGGGCCTTAGCGGGAGGGCCCTCAATGAGCAGTTCTTC. Translating gives CASSLGLSGRALNEQFF. Using reference TRBV5-1 and TRBJ2-1 for the parts outside the CDR3, the full variable domain is KAGVTQTPRYLIKTRGQQVTLSCSPISGHRSVSWYQQTPGQGLQFLFEYFSETQRNKGNFPGRFSGRQFSNSRSEMNVSTLELGDSALYLCASSLGLSGRALNEQFFGPGTRLTVL.

V usage is TRBV4-3 and J usage is TRBJ1-2; D possibly corresponds to TRBD1 (5 bases). There are 15 residues in the CDR3. V lost 1 base and J lost 5, with 14 bases in between. In germline, CDR1 is LGHNA, CDR2 YSLEER. The CDR3 protein is CASSQAPGGGYGYTF. In nucleotides, the CDR3 is TGCGCCAGCAGCCAAGCTCCTGGGGGGGGGTATGGCTACACCTTC.

The J gene is TRBJ1-2, the V gene TRBV6-6, with 9 bases fitting TRBD1. This CDR3 region has 13 residues. The V and J ends lost 6 bases and 7 bases, in that order; junction bases with no gene match: 6. Per germline, CDR1 MNHNY and CDR2 SVGAGI (reference sequence). This CDR3 reads CASRPQGAGGYTF. CDR3 in DNA: TGTGCCAGCAGACCACAGGGGGCTGGTGGCTACACCTTC.

The CDR3, as DNA: TGTGCCAGCAGTCCCCTTAGCGGGAGGGCGGTGAATGAGCAGTTCTTC. Its protein is CASSPLSGRAVNEQFF. The rearrangement joins TRBV28 to TRBJ2-1; 11 nucleotides agree with TRBD2. Germline CDR1 is MDHEN and CDR2 is SYDVKM. This CDR3 is built from 16 residues. Trimming cost V 5 bases and J 7 bases; bases outside gene matches: 10.

This clone has just a few counts. J is TRBJ1-3 and V is TRBV5-4; tentatively, D is TRBD1 (6 bases). The length of the CDR3 is 16 residues. CDR1 is SGHNT and CDR2 is YYREEE in the germline V gene (reference sequence). Trimming took 2 bases from V and 2 from J, leaving 14 bases between them. CDR3 nucleotide sequence: TGTGCCAGCAGCTTACAAGCCGGGACAACTGGAAACACCATATATTTT. It translates to CASSLQAGTTGNTIYF.